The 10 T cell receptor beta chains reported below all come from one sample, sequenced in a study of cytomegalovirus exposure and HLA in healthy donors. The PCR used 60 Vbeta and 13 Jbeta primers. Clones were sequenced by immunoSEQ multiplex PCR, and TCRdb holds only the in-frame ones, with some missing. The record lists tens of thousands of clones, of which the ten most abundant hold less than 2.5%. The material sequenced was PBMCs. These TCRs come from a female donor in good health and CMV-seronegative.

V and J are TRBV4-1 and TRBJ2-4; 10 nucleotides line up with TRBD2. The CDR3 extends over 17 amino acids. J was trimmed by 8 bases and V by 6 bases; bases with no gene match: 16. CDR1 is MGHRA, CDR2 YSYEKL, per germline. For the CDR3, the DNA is TGCGCCAGCAGTCCTACCAGGCCTAGCGGGAGATCGCACATTCAGTACTTC. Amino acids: CASSPTRPSGRSHIQYF.

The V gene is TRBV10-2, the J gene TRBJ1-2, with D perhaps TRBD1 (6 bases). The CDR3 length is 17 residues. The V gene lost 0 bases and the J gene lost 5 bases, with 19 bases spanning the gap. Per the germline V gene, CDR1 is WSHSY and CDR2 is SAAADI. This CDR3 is CASSESPPGQRSYGYTF. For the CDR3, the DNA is TGCGCCAGCAGTGAGTCCCCTCCCGGACAGAGGAGTTATGGCTACACCTTC.

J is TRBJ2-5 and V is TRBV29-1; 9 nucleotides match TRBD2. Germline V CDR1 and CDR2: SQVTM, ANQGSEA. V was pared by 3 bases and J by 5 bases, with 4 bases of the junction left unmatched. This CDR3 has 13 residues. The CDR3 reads CSVDIAGVETQYF. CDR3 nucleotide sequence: TGCAGCGTTGATATAGCGGGAGTGGAGACCCAGTACTTC.

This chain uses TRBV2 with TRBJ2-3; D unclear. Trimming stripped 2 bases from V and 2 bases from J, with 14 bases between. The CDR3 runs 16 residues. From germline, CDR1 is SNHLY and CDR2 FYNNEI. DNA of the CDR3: TGTGCCAGCAGTGAACATGCTAAAATAGACACAGATACGCAGTATTTT. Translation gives CASSEHAKIDTDTQYF.

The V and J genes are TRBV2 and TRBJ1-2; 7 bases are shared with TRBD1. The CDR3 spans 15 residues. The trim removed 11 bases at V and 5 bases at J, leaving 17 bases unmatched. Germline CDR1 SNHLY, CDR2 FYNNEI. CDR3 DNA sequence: TGTGCCCGGGGGGGGACAGCCCCTGACCTTTATGGCTACACCTTC. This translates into CARGGTAPDLYGYTF.

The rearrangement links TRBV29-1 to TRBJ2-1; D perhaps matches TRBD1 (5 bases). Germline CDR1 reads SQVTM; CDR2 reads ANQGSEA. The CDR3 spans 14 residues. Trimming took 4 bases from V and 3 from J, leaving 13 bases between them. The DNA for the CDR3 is TGCAGCGTTGTAATGCAGGGCCACTACAATGAGCAGTTCTTC. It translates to CSVVMQGHYNEQFF.

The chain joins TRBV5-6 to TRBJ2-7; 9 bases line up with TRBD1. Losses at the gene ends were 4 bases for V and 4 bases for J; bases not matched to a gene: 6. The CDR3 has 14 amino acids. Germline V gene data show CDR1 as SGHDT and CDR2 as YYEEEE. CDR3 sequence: CASSSGTGPYEQYF. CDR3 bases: TGTGCCAGCAGCAGCGGGACAGGGCCATACGAGCAGTACTTC. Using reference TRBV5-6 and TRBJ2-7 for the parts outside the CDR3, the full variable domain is DAGVTQSPTHLIKTRGQQVTLRCSPKSGHDTVSWYQQALGQGPQFIFQYYEEEERQRGNFPDRFSGHQFPNYSSELNVNALLLGDSALYLCASSSGTGPYEQYFGPGTRLTVT.

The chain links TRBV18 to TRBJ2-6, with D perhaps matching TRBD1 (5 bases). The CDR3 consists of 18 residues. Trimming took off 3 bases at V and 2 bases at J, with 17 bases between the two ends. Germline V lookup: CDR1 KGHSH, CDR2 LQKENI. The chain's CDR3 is CASSPSRGTFTGANVLTF. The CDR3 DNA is TGTGCCAGCTCACCGAGTAGGGGAACCTTCACTGGGGCCAACGTCCTGACTTTC. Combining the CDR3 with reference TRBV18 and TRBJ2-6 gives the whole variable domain NAGVMQNPRHLVRRRGQEARLRCSPMKGHSHVYWYRQLPEEGLKFMVYLQKENIIDESGMPKERFSAEFPKEGPSILRIQQVVRGDSAAYFCASSPSRGTFTGANVLTFGAGSRLTVL.

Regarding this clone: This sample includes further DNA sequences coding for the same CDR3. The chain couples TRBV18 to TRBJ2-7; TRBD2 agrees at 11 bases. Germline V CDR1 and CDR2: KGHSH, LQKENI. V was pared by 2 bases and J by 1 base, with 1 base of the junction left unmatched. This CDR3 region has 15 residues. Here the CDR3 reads CASSPTSGGSYEQYF. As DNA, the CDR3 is TGTGCCAGCTCACCAACTAGCGGGGGATCCTACGAGCAGTACTTC.

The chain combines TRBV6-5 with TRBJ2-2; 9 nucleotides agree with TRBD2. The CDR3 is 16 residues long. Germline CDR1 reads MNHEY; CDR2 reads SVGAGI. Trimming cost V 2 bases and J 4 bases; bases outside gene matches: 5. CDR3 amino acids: CASSYGRGRGTGELFF. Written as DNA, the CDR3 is TGTGCCAGCAGTTACGGTCGCGGGAGGGGCACCGGGGAGCTGTTTTTT.